The 22 T cell receptor beta chains reported below all come from one sample, sequenced in a study of cytomegalovirus exposure and HLA in healthy donors. Measured with immunoSEQ multiplex PCR; TCRdb has only the in-frame clones, and not every one. The repertoire holds around 150,000 clones, about 82% seen once, with around 2% in the top ten. The sequenced material came from PBMCs. The receptors derive from a young man in good health and CMV-seropositive.

This chain connects TRBV7-6 to TRBJ2-7, with 12 bases aligning to TRBD1. Germline V gene sequence: CDR1 SGHVS, CDR2 FNYEAQ. The CDR3 spans 16 residues. With 4 bases clipped from V and 2 bases from J, the junction kept 6 bases outside the gene matches. The CDR3 nucleotides are TGTGCCAGCAGCTCCCGGGACAGGGGGCTTACCTACGAGCAGTACTTC. This sequence encodes CASSSRDRGLTYEQYF.

Written as DNA, the CDR3 is TGTGCCAGCAGTGGAGAAAATCGGGAGACCCAGTACTTC. Protein product: CASSGENRETQYF. The chain couples TRBV2 to TRBJ2-5; D gene ambiguous. CDR1 is SNHLY and CDR2 is FYNNEI in the germline V gene. The CDR3 runs 13 residues. Trimming stripped 4 bases from V and 5 bases from J, with 11 bases between.

The chain joins TRBV18 to TRBJ1-5; 8 positions match TRBD1. This CDR3 comprises 15 residues. Germline V lookup: CDR1 KGHSH, CDR2 LQKENI. V trimming: 4 bases; J trimming: 0 bases; junction bases outside the gene matches: 2. CDR3 nucleotide sequence: TGTGCCAGCTCACGGGGACAGGCTAGCAATCAGCCCCAGCATTTT. Translation gives CASSRGQASNQPQHF. Variable domain in full (rest from reference TRBV18 and TRBJ1-5): NAGVMQNPRHLVRRRGQEARLRCSPMKGHSHVYWYRQLPEEGLKFMVYLQKENIIDESGMPKERFSAEFPKEGPSILRIQQVVRGDSAAYFCASSRGQASNQPQHFGDGTRLSIL.

Only one count was recorded for this clone. This chain connects TRBV9 to TRBJ2-5; D gene ambiguous. This CDR3 contains 16 residues. Trimming cost V 0 bases and J 3 bases, with 15 bases left between them. The germline V gene has CDR1 SGDLS and CDR2 YYNGEE. The CDR3 nucleotides are TGTGCCAGCAGCGTAGGGCAAAATTCTCCGAAAGAGACCCAGTACTTC. It codes for CASSVGQNSPKETQYF.

The chain joins TRBV9 to TRBJ2-1; the match to TRBD1 covers 7 bases. CDR3 length: 16 residues. V dropped 0 bases and J dropped 4; count of bases not matched to a gene: 7. The germline V gene encodes CDR1 SGDLS and CDR2 YYNGEE. The CDR3 loop reads CASSVGKGASYNEQFF. Written as DNA, the CDR3 is TGTGCCAGCAGCGTAGGGAAGGGGGCTTCTTACAATGAGCAGTTCTTC.

This chain connects TRBV27 to TRBJ2-3, with D possibly matching TRBD1 (6 bases). V was shortened by 3 bases and J by 0 bases, with 13 bases between the two germline ends. The CDR3 spans 16 residues. CDR1 is MNHEY and CDR2 is SMNVEV in the germline V gene (reference sequence). The DNA for the CDR3 is TGTGCCAGCAGTTTTTGGACAGCCTCTAGCACAGATACGCAGTATTTT. The encoded protein is CASSFWTASSTDTQYF.

J is TRBJ2-5 and V is TRBV7-3; TRBD2 agrees at 9 bases. This CDR3 is built from 17 residues. Germline lookup yields CDR1 SGHTA and CDR2 FQGTGA. V lost 2 bases, J lost 1 base, and 8 bases stayed unmatched. This CDR3 reads CASSLLGLAGFQETQYF. The CDR3 DNA is TGTGCCAGCAGCTTATTAGGGCTAGCGGGGTTCCAAGAGACCCAGTACTTC.

V is TRBV5-1 and J is TRBJ2-5, with TRBD1 matching 10 bases. Germline V lookup: CDR1 SGHRS, CDR2 YFSETQ. The CDR3 covers 16 residues. The V and J ends lost 4 bases and 5 bases, in that order; junction bases with no gene match: 11. CDR3 loop: CASSPMRTGGGETQYF. Here the CDR3 DNA reads TGCGCCAGCAGCCCGATGAGGACAGGGGGAGGTGAGACCCAGTACTTC.

This clone showed up just once. Mismatch with germline at one junction end may stem from a read error. The chain couples TRBV6-1 to TRBJ2-1; TRBD1 is a possible D gene (5 bases). This CDR3 spans 12 amino acids. CDR1 is MNHNS and CDR2 is SASEGT in the germline V gene. The CDR3 spells CASLDRVNGQFF. CDR3 DNA sequence: TGTGCCAGCCTCGACAGAGTCAATGGGCAGTTCTTC.

This chain uses TRBV6-5 with TRBJ1-2; D may be TRBD1 (6 bases). V was trimmed by 4 bases and J by 0 bases, leaving 12 bases between them. This CDR3 has 15 amino acids. CDR1 and CDR2 from the germline V gene are MNHEY and SVGAGI. CDR3 protein: CASSSFRGTNYGYTF. CDR3 DNA sequence: TGTGCCAGCAGTTCGTTCAGGGGAACTAACTATGGCTACACCTTC.

The J gene is TRBJ2-1, the V gene TRBV9; TRBD2 matches 9 bases. V dropped 0 bases and J dropped 9; count of bases not matched to a gene: 10. CDR3 length equals 16 residues. Germline V lookup: CDR1 SGDLS, CDR2 YYNGEE. The CDR3 DNA reads as TGTGCCAGCAGCGTAGACGGCGGGGGGGCGATAAGTGAGCAGTTCTTC. Its translation: CASSVDGGGAISEQFF.

The chain employs TRBV23-1 and TRBJ1-3; no reliable D call. TRBV23-1 is an ORF, and what it does is uncertain. CDR3 length: 17 residues. V lost 6 bases to trimming and J lost 0 bases, with 18 bases between them. CDR3 amino acids: CASSRSPGLASGNTIYF. Written as DNA, the CDR3 is TGCGCCAGCAGCCGCTCCCCTGGCTTAGCCTCTGGAAACACCATATATTTT.

The chain employs TRBV6-5 and TRBJ1-5; D call uncertain. Germline-derived CDR1 and CDR2 are MNHEY and SVGAGI. This CDR3 comprises 15 residues. Trimming cost V 0 bases and J 1 base, with 7 bases left between them. The CDR3 sequence: CASSYSIESNQPQHF. DNA for the CDR3: TGTGCCAGCAGTTACTCGATCGAGAGCAATCAGCCCCAGCATTTT.

The chain combines TRBV29-1 with TRBJ1-1, with 9 bases identical to TRBD1. CDR1 is SQVTM and CDR2 is ANQGSEA in the germline V gene. This CDR3 has 14 amino acids. V lost 3 bases to trimming and J lost 4 bases; unmatched junction nucleotides: 6. In DNA, the CDR3 is TGCAGCGTTGATGGGGGACAGGGAGCCACTGAAGCTTTCTTT. Protein product: CSVDGGQGATEAFF.

The chain recombines TRBV6-5 with TRBJ1-3, with 9 positions matching TRBD1. In germline, CDR1 is MNHEY, CDR2 SVGAGI. V was pared by 6 bases and J by 3 bases, with 6 bases of the junction left unmatched. The CDR3 loop spans 15 amino acids. The CDR3 is CASRLQGAGGNTIYF. The CDR3 DNA sequence: TGTGCCAGCAGGTTACAGGGGGCCGGTGGAAACACCATATATTTT.

The rearrangement uses TRBV7-2 and TRBJ2-7; 8 nucleotides agree with TRBD2. The ends lost 1 base at V and 2 bases at J; junction bases unmatched: 7. The germline V gene has CDR1 SGHTA and CDR2 FQGNSA. The CDR3 loop spans 16 amino acids. This CDR3 is CASSLEGGGLPYEQYF. Here the CDR3 DNA reads TGTGCCAGCAGCTTAGAAGGCGGGGGGCTCCCCTACGAGCAGTACTTC.

The chain couples TRBV6-5 to TRBJ1-3; 9 bases are shared with TRBD1. CDR1 and CDR2 from the germline V gene are MNHEY and SVGAGI. After removal of 5 bases from V and 12 bases from J, the junction contained 11 bases not matched to a gene. CDR3 length equals 14 residues. The CDR3 sequence: CASSNARTGVNIYF. Here the CDR3 DNA reads TGTGCCAGCAGTAATGCCAGGACAGGGGTTAACATATATTTT.

CDR3 region: CASSPTLAGGVDEQFF. CDR3 nucleotide sequence: TGTGCCAGCTCACCGACTCTAGCGGGGGGCGTGGATGAGCAGTTCTTC. V and J are TRBV18 and TRBJ2-1, with 11 bases fitting TRBD2. V gave up 3 bases and J gave up 8 bases; unmatched junction bases: 9. Germline V gene data show CDR1 as KGHSH and CDR2 as LQKENI. CDR3 length: 16 amino acids.

The table lists this clone with a few counts. The chain uses TRBV5-8 and TRBJ2-7; no reliable D call. CDR3 length equals 13 residues. Looked up from germline, CDR1 is SGHTS and CDR2 is YDEGEE. V was cut by 4 bases and J by 2 bases, with 10 bases left in between. CDR3 residues: CASSTVPTYEQYF. The CDR3 coding sequence is TGTGCCAGCAGCACGGTACCGACCTACGAGCAGTACTTC.

This clone has a single count. This chain links TRBV5-4 with TRBJ1-2; D is perhaps TRBD1 (6 bases). Germline V CDR1 and CDR2: SGHNT, YYREEE (reference sequence). The CDR3 sequence is 18 residues long. Deletions cut 1 base from V and 4 bases from J, with 23 bases between. The CDR3 DNA follows: TGTGCCAGCAGCTTGCCGGACGGGGCTTCAGGGGATACCTATGGCTACACCTTC. It codes for CASSLPDGASGDTYGYTF.

This clone appeared a few times. The genes are TRBV5-1 and TRBJ2-7; D might be TRBD1 (6 bases). Germline assignment: CDR1 SGHRS and CDR2 YFSETQ. CDR3 length equals 13 residues. V shed 4 bases and J shed 2 bases, with 10 bases lying between them. The CDR3 loop is CASSPRDTYEQYF. The CDR3 region has the DNA TGCGCCAGCAGCCCCCGGGACACCTACGAGCAGTACTTC.

The J gene is TRBJ2-2, the V gene TRBV13; the match to TRBD2 covers 10 bases. Per germline, CDR1 PRHDT and CDR2 FYEKMQ (reference sequence). This CDR3 region has 16 residues. With V trimmed by 1 base and J by 5 bases, 4 bases remained unmatched. CDR3 bases: TGTGCCAGCAGCTTAGAGACTAGCGGGCCAACCGGGGAGCTGTTTTTT. It specifies CASSLETSGPTGELFF.